This T cell receptor (beta chain) was sequenced during a study of blood T cell repertoires in COVID-19. Study-level information: Samples came from the United States, Italy and Spain, spanning acute and convalescent COVID-19. Sources were T cells, B-cell-depleted T cells, or PBMCs; the material itself was cDNA or gDNA.

Original analysis: Counts of nucleated cells, estimated from reference gene primer amplification, were obtained. Some clones are missing from TCRdb's copy, which holds only in-frame ones; the method was immunoSEQ multiplex PCR. For V, J and clone size, that table is used; D and trimming come from the DNA. The sample consists of roughly 280,000 clones, 86% of them appearing once. There are 14 residues in the CDR3. The V gene's germline CDR1 is SGHRS and CDR2 YFSETQ. V was cut by 8 bases and J by 7 bases, with 16 bases left in between. Sequencing input: peripheral blood. The TCR comes from a man aged 35 to 55 with active or convalescent COVID-19. The chain links TRBV5-1 to TRBJ1-6; tentative D call: TRBD1 (6 bases). CDR3 sequence: CASGGGHENSPLHF. CDR3 bases: TGCGCCAGTGGGGGGGGACACGAAAATTCACCCCTCCACTTT. Using reference TRBV5-1 and TRBJ1-6 for the parts outside the CDR3, the full variable domain is KAGVTQTPRYLIKTRGQQVTLSCSPISGHRSVSWYQQTPGQGLQFLFEYFSETQRNKGNFPGRFSGRQFSNSRSEMNVSTLELGDSALYLCASGGGHENSPLHFGNGTRLTVT.